These 7 T cell receptor beta chains were sequenced from one sample in a study of technical replicates of blood from a handful of donors. The protocol was immunoSEQ multiplex PCR, while the TCRdb copy is restricted to in-frame clones and leaves out a portion. The data contain 55,000 to 75,000 clones, approximately 86% of them singletons. The material sequenced was PBMCs. These receptors came from a human donor in good health. Some clones in this sample may be carry-over from other donors' samples.

This chain joins TRBV6-6 and TRBJ2-5, with D possibly being TRBD2 (5 bases). Germline-derived CDR1 and CDR2 are MNHNY and SVGAGI (reference sequence). Trimming removed 2 bases at V and 0 bases at J, with 7 bases between. This CDR3 is built from 14 residues. This CDR3 reads CASSYGEYQETQYF. DNA for the CDR3: TGTGCCAGCAGTTACGGGGAGTACCAAGAGACCCAGTACTTC.

The chain joins TRBV19 to TRBJ1-2; D is unclear. Trimming left V 7 bases short and J 6 bases short, with 18 bases between. The CDR3 sequence is 14 residues long. Germline CDR1 reads LNHDA; CDR2 reads SQIVND (reference sequence). The CDR3 nucleotides read TGTGCCAGTACTCGGGATGGAGGAATCAATGGCTACACCTTC. Protein sequence: CASTRDGGINGYTF. Based on the CDR3 plus reference TRBV19 and TRBJ1-2, the full variable domain is DGGITQSPKYLFRKEGQNVTLSCEQNLNHDAMYWYRQDPGQGLRLIYYSQIVNDFQKGDIAEGYSVSREKKESFPLTVTSAQKNPTAFYLCASTRDGGINGYTFGSGTRLTVV.

The V call is TRBV4-1, the J call TRBJ2-4; tentatively, D is TRBD2 (5 bases). Between the trimmed V and J ends, which lost 0 bases and 0 bases, there was a span of 18 bases. The CDR3 loop spans 19 amino acids. Germline V gene data show CDR1 as MGHRA and CDR2 as YSYEKL. The CDR3 coding sequence is TGCGCCAGCAGCCAAGACGGAGAGCGGAGACTTCTAGCCAAAAACATTCAGTACTTC. Translation gives CASSQDGERRLLAKNIQYF.

This CDR3 is CASSLAFGTDTQYF. The CDR3 region has the DNA TGTGCCAGCAGCTTAGCGTTCGGCACAGATACGCAGTATTTT. The chain links TRBV7-6 to TRBJ2-3; D gene uncertain. Germline CDR1 is SGHVS and CDR2 is FNYEAQ. Trimming left V 0 bases short and J 1 base short, with 5 bases between. The CDR3 has 14 residues.

This clone was found once. This chain uses TRBV2 with TRBJ1-2; D gene uncertain. The V end was cut by 5 bases, the J end by 7 bases, with 14 bases between. Germline V gene data show CDR1 as SNHLY and CDR2 as FYNNEI. CDR3 length: 13 residues. The DNA of the CDR3 is TGTGCCAGCAGTCTGGAGGGAGTGGGTGGCTACACCTTC. It yields the protein CASSLEGVGGYTF.

The chain is built from TRBV19 and TRBJ1-5; D ambiguous. V lost 3 bases to trimming and J lost 4 bases, with 10 bases between them. Germline CDR1 and CDR2: LNHDA and SQIVND (reference sequence). CDR3 length: 14 residues. The CDR3, as DNA: TGTGCCAGTAGTATTGATGGGCGAAATCAGCCCCAGCATTTT. This codes for CASSIDGRNQPQHF.

The chain recombines TRBV27 with TRBJ2-7; the match to TRBD1 covers 9 bases. CDR1 MNHEY and CDR2 SMNVEV come from the germline V gene (reference sequence). This CDR3 region has 17 residues. V gave up 1 base and J gave up 0 bases; unmatched junction bases: 7. The CDR3 region is CASSLLTGTGSSYEQYF. The CDR3, as DNA: TGTGCCAGCAGTTTATTAACCGGGACAGGGTCCTCCTACGAGCAGTACTTC.